This T cell receptor (beta chain) is from a study of blood T cells in healthy people across ages. Overall study: T cells yielded about one barcoded beta molecule per two cells through template switching. The study, taken as a whole, reports: As age increased, TCR beta diversity per million T cells fell in a roughly linear fashion. More naive CD4+ cells and higher diversity marked long-lived donors relative to aged donors.

Germline lookup yields CDR1 KGHSH and CDR2 LQKENI. The CDR3 loop spans 14 amino acids. With V trimmed by 4 bases and J by 6 bases, 8 bases remained unmatched. A second PCR, run for about 7 to 12 cycles, used a sample-barcoded 5' primer plus a J-beta primer mix. TCRdb re-called the 5' RACE reads through MiXCR, storing one row per CDR3 protein. The sample consists of more than 1 million distinct CDR3 sequences, less than 50% of them appearing once. Donors ranged from roughly 6 to 90 years old and were healthy Caucasians in Russia. As to this clonotype: The antigen remains undetermined. The missing conserved phenylalanine or tryptophan at the end of this CDR3 makes a read error likely.

The TCR sequence derives from an older woman in good health. The sample taken for sequencing was blood. The rearrangement links TRBV18 to TRBJ1-2, with 7 bases fitting TRBD1. CDR3 residues: CASSRRGQDDGYTV. The DNA of the CDR3 is TGTGCCAGCTCACGAAGAGGACAGGACGATGGCTACACCGTC.